Listed here is a single T cell receptor (beta chain). The antigen is unknown. Donors each provided 7.5 to 10 milliliters of peripheral blood. CDR1 is LGHNA and CDR2 is YNFKEQ in the germline V gene. CDR3 length equals 13 residues. The V and J ends lost 4 bases and 6 bases respectively, with 10 bases between them. This record belongs to a study of blood T cells in healthy people across ages. The second PCR ran about 6 to 12 cycles with a sample-barcoded 5' primer and J-beta primers. TCRdb reprocessed the 5' RACE reads via MiXCR and lists one record per CDR3 protein. The table includes about 1.5 million distinct CDR3 sequences, roughly 40% detected once. Study results and limitations: Naive T cell percentage by flow cytometry tracked strongly with beta diversity. Getting older went along with TCR beta diversity per million T cells dropping roughly linearly.

The source is a woman aged 18-35 years in good health. The chain uses TRBV4-2 and TRBJ2-1; D uncertain. Sequencing used blood. The CDR3 sequence is CASSPLTTNEQFF. CDR3 in DNA: TGTGCCAGCAGCCCCTTAACCACCAATGAGCAGTTCTTC.